This T cell receptor (beta chain) was sequenced in a study of cytomegalovirus exposure and HLA in healthy donors. The PCR employed 60 Vbeta primers together with 13 Jbeta primers. Measured with immunoSEQ multiplex PCR; TCRdb has only the in-frame clones, and not every one. The data contain a few hundred thousand clones, over 75% of them singletons. As concerns this clone: What it binds is not known.

Study results and limitations: Segments of the TCR beta V type were, in most cases, productive about 90% or about 30% of the time in an earlier analysis.

CDR3 length: 15 residues. The V end lost 7 bases, the J end lost 1 base, and 16 bases lay between the germline ends. The germline V gene encodes CDR1 SGDLS and CDR2 YYNGEE. The sequence was collected from a woman in her 30s in good health and CMV-seronegative. V and J are TRBV9 and TRBJ2-3; tentative D call: TRBD2 (7 bases). The sample was PBMCs. The CDR3 DNA follows: TGTGCCAGCTCCGACCGGGGGGCCGGCACAGATACGCAGTATTTT. It codes for CASSDRGAGTDTQYF.